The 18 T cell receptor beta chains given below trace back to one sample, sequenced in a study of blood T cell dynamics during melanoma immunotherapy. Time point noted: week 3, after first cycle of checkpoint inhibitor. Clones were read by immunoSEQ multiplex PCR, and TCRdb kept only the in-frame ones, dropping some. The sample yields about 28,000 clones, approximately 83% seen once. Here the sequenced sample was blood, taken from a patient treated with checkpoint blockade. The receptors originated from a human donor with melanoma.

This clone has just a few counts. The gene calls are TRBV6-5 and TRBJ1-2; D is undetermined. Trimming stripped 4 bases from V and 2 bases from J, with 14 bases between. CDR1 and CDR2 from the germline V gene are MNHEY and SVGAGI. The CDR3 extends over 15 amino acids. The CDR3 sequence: CASSFNSIQNYGYTF. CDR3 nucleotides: TGTGCCAGCAGTTTTAACTCGATTCAGAACTATGGCTACACCTTC.

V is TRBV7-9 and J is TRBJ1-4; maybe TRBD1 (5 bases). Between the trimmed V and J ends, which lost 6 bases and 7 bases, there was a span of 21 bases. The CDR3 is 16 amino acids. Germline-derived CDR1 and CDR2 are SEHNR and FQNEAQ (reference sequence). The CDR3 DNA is TGTGCCAGCAGGCCCCCCAGGGATTTAGAGTCTGAAAAACTGTTTTTT. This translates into CASRPPRDLESEKLFF. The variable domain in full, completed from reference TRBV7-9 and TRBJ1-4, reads DTGVSQNPRHKITKRGQNVTFRCDPISEHNRLYWYRQTLGQGPEFLTYFQNEAQLEKSRLLSDRFSAERPKGSFSTLEIQRTEQGDSAMYLCASRPPRDLESEKLFFGSGTQLSVL.

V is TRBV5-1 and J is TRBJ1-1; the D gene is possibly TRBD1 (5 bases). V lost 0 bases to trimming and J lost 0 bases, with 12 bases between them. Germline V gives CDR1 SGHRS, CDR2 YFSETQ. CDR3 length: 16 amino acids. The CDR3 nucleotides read TGCGCCAGCAGCTTGGGGGGCAGGATCATGAACACTGAAGCTTTCTTT. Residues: CASSLGGRIMNTEAFF.

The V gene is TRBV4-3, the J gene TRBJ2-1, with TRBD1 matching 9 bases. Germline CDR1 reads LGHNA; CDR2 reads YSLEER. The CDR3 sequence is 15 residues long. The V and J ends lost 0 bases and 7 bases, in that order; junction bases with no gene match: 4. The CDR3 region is CASSQDGTGINEQFF. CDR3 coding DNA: TGCGCCAGCAGCCAAGACGGGACAGGGATAAATGAGCAGTTCTTC.

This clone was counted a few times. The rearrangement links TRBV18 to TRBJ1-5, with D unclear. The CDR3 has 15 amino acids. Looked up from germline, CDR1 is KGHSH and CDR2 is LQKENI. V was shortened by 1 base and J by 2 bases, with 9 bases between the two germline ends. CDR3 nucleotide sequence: TGTGCCAGCTCACCACAGGGTACCCGCAATCAGCCCCAGCATTTT. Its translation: CASSPQGTRNQPQHF.

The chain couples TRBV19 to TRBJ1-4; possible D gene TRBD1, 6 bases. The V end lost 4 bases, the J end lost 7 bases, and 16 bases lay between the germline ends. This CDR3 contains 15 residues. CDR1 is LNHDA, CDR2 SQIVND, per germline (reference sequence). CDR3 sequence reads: CASSSRQARSEKLFF. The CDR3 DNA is TGTGCCAGTAGTAGTCGACAGGCCCGGAGTGAAAAACTGTTTTTT.

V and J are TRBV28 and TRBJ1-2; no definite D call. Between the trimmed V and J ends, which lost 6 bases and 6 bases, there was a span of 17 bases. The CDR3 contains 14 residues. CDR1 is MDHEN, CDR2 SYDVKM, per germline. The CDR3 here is CASSLVSVGNGYTF. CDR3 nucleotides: TGTGCCAGCAGCCTTGTGAGTGTCGGAAATGGCTACACCTTC.

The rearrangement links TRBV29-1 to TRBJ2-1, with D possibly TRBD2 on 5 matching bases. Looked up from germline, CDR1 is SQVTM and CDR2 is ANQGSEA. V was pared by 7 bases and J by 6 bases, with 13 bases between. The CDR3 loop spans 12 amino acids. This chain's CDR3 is CSERAGFNEQFF. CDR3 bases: TGCAGCGAGAGGGCAGGTTTCAATGAGCAGTTCTTC.

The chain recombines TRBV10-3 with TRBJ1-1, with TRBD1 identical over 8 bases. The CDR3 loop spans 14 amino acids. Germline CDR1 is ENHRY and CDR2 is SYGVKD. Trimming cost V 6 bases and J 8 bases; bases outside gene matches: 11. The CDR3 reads CAIREDRELSEAFF. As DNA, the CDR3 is TGTGCCATCAGGGAGGACAGGGAATTATCCGAAGCTTTCTTT.

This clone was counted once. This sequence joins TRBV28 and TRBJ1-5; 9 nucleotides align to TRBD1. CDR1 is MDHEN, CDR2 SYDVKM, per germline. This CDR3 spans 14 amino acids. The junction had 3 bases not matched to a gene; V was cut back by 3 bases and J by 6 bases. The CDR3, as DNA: TGTGCCAGCAGTTTGGGACAGGGATTTCAGCCCCAGCATTTT. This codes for CASSLGQGFQPQHF. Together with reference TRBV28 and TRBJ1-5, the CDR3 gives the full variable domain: DVKVTQSSRYLVKRTGEKVFLECVQDMDHENMFWYRQDPGLGLRLIYFSYDVKMKEKGDIPEGYSVSREKKERFSLILESASTNQTSMYLCASSLGQGFQPQHFGDGTRLSIL.

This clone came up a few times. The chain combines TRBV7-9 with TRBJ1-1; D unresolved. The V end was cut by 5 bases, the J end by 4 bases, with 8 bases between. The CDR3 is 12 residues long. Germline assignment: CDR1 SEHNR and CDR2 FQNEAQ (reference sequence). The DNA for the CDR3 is TGTGCCAGCAGCACAGACATCACTGAAGCTTTCTTT. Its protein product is CASSTDITEAFF.

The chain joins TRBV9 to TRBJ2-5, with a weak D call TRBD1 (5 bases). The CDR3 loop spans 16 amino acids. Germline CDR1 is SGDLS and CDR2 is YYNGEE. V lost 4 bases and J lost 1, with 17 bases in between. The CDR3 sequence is CASSPLRGDSQETQYF. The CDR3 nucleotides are TGTGCCAGCAGCCCCCTCCGAGGAGACAGCCAAGAGACCCAGTACTTC.

The CDR3 bases are TGTGCCAGCAGGCTTCCTAACACAGATACGCAGTATTTT. Its translation is CASRLPNTDTQYF. The V call is TRBV6-1, the J call TRBJ2-3, with D unclear. The germline V gene has CDR1 MNHNS and CDR2 SASEGT. V dropped 6 bases and J dropped 2 bases, with 9 bases sitting between them. CDR3 size: 13 residues.

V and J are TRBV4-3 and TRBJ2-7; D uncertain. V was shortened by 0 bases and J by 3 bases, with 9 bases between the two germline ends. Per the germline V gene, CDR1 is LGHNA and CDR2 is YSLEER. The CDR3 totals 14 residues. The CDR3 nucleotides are TGCGCCAGCAGCCAAGAACTGGCAGGCTACGAGCAGTACTTC. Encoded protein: CASSQELAGYEQYF.

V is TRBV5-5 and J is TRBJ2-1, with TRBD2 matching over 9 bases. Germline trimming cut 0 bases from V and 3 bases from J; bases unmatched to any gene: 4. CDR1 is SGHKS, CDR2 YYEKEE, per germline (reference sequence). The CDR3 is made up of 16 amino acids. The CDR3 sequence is CASSLAASGNYNEQFF. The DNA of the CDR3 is TGTGCCAGCAGCTTGGCGGCTAGCGGGAACTACAATGAGCAGTTCTTC.

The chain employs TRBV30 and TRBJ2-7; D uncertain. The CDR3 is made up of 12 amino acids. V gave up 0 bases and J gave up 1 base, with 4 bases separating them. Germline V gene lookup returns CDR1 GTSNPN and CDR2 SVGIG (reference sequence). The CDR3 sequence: CAWSVGSYEQYF. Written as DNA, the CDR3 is TGTGCCTGGAGTGTAGGATCCTACGAGCAGTACTTC. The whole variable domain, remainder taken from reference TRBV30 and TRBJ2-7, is SQTIHQWPATLVQPVGSPLSLECTVEGTSNPNLYWYRQAAGRGLQLLFYSVGIGQISSEVPQNLSASRPQDRQFILSSKKLLLSDSGFYLCAWSVGSYEQYFGPGTRLTVT.

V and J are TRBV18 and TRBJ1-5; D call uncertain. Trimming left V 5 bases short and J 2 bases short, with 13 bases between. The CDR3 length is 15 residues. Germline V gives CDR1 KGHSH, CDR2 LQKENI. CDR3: CASSSYRARNQPQHF. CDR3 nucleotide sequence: TGTGCCAGCTCATCGTACCGGGCTCGCAATCAGCCCCAGCATTTT.

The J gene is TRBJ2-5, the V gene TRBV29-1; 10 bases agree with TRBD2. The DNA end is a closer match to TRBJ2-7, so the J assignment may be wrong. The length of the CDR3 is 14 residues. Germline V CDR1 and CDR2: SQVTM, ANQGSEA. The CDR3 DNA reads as TGCAGCATACGGACTAGCGGTGCTTCCTACGAGCAGTACTTC. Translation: CSIRTSGASYEQYF.